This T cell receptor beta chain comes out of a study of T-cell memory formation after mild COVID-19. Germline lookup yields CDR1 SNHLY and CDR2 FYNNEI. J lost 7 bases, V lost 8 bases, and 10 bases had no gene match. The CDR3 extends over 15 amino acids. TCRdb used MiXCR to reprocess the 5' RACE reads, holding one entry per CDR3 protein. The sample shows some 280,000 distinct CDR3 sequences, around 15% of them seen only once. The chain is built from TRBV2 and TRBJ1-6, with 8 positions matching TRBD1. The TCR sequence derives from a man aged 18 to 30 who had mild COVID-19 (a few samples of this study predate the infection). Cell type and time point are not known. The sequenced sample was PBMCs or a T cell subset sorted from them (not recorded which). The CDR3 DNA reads TGTGCCAGCGGGGGACGACAGGGGAGGAATTCACCCCTCCACTTT. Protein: CASGGRQGRNSPLHF. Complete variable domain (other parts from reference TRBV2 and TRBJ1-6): EPEVTQTPSHQVTQMGQEVILRCVPISNHLYFYWYRQILGQKVEFLVSFYNNEISEKSEIFDDQFSVERPDGSNFTLKIRSTKLEDSAMYFCASGGRQGRNSPLHFGNGTRLTVT.